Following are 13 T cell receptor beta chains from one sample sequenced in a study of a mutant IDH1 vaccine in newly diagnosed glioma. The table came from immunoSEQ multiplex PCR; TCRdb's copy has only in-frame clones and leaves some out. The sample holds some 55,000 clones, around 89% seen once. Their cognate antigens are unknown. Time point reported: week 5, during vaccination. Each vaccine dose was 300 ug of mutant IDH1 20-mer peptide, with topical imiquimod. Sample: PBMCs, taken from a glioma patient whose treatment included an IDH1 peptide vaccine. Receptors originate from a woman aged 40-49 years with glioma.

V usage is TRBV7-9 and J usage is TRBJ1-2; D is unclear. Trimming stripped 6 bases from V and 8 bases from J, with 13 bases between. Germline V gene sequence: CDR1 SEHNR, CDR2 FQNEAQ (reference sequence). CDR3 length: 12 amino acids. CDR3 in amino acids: CASRLDLLGYTF. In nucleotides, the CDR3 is TGTGCCAGCAGGCTTGACTTATTGGGCTACACCTTC.

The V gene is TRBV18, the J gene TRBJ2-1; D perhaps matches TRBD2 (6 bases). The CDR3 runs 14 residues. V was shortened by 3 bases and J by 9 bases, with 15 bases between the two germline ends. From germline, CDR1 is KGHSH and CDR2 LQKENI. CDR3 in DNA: TGTGCCAGCTCACCTGATCCTCTAGCGATTGAGCAGTTCTTC. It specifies CASSPDPLAIEQFF.

CDR3 nucleotide sequence: TGTGCCAGCAGTTACTCGAGACGCTCTGGAAACACCATATATTTT. Translation: CASSYSRRSGNTIYF. The rearrangement uses TRBV6-5 and TRBJ1-3, with D unresolved. CDR1 and CDR2 (germline): MNHEY, SVGAGI. V was pared by 0 bases and J by 0 bases, with 6 bases between. There are 15 residues in the CDR3.

CDR3 sequence: CASSTLSRANYGYTF. The CDR3 DNA follows: TGTGCCAGCAGCACCCTCTCGCGAGCCAACTATGGCTACACCTTC. V and J are TRBV7-2 and TRBJ1-2; the D is unclear. The ends were cut back, 5 bases at V and 2 bases at J, with 15 bases in the middle. The CDR3 extends over 15 amino acids. Germline lookup yields CDR1 SGHTA and CDR2 FQGNSA.

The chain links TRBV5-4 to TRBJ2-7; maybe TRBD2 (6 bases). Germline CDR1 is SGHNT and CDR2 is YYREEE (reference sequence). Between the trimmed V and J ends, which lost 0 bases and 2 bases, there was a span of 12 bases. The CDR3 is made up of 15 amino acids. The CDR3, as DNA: TGTGCCAGCAGCTTGGATTCGCGGGGAGCCTACGAGCAGTACTTC. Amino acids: CASSLDSRGAYEQYF.

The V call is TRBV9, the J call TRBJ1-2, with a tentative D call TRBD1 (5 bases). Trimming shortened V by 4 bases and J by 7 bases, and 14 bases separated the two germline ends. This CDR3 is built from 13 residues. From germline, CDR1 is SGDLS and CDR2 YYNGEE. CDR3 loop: CASSPREQGGYTF. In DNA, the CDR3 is TGTGCCAGCAGCCCCCGCGAGCAGGGTGGCTACACCTTC.

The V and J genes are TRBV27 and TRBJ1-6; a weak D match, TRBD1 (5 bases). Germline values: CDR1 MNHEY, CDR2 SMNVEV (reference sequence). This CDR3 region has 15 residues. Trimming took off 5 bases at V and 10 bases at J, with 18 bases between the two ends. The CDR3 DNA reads TGTGCCAGCAGTGAGCGGGACCTCTACTCCTCACCCCTCCACTTT. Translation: CASSERDLYSSPLHF.

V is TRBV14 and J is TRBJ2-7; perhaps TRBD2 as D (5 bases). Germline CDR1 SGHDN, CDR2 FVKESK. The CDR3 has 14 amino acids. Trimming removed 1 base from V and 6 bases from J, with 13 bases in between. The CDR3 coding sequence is TGTGCCAGCAGCCAAGGATTCTTGCGGGTCGAGCAGTACTTC. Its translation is CASSQGFLRVEQYF.

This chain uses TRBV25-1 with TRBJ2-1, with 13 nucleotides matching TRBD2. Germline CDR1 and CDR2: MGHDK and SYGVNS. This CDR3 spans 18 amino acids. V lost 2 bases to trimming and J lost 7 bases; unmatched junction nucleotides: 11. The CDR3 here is CASSEGTSGTPVGNEQFF. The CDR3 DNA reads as TGTGCCAGCAGTGAAGGGACTAGCGGGACCCCGGTGGGGAATGAGCAGTTCTTC.

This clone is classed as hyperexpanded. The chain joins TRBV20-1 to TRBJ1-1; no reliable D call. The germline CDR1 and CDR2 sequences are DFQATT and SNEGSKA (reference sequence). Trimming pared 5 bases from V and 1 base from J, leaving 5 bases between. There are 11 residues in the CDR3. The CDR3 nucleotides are TGCAGTGCTTTGGGGAACACTGAAGCTTTCTTT. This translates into CSALGNTEAFF.

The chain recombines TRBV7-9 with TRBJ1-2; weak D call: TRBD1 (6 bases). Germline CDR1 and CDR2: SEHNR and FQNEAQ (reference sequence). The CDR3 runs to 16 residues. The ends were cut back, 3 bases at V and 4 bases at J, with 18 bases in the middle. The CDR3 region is CASSFFVRGNTYGYTF. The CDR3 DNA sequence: TGTGCCAGCAGCTTTTTCGTCAGGGGAAATACCTATGGCTACACCTTC.

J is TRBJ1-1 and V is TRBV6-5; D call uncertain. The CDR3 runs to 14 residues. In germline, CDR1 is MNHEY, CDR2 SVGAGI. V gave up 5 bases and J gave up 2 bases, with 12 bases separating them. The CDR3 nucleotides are TGTGCCAGCAGTCCCCCGGGGAGAAACACTGAAGCTTTCTTT. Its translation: CASSPPGRNTEAFF.

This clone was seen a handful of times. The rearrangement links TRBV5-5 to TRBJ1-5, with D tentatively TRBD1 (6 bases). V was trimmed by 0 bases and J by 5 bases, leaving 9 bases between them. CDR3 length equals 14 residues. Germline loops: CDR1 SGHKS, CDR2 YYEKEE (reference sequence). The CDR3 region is CASSLAAGDQPQHF. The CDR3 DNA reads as TGTGCCAGCAGCTTGGCTGCAGGGGATCAGCCCCAGCATTTT.